A selection of T cell receptor beta chains follows, all from one sample in a study of liver allograft versus peripheral blood T cells. TCRdb re-called the reads with MiXCR, one entry per CDR3 protein. In the table there are around 18,000 distinct CDR3 sequences, around 23% of which are singletons. The receptor source for this set is a human patient who had a liver transplant. Certain T cells may be donor cells from the graft. Both conserved end residues are part of each CDR3. D genes are given only for firm matches. Some rows have no size entry. The others give once, few or many, or a class for an expanded clone.

clone size: medium-sized; V gene: TRBV10-3; J gene: TRBJ2-3; D gene: TRBD2; CDR3 protein: CAISVGALAGTDTQYF; CDR3 DNA: TGTGCCATCAGTGTGGGAGCACTAGCGGGCACAGATACGCAGTATTTT
clone size: many; V gene: TRBV10-3; J gene: TRBJ2-7; D gene: TRBD1; CDR3 protein: CAISLQGHEQYF; CDR3 DNA: TGTGCCATCAGTTTACAGGGGCACGAGCAGTACTTC
clone size: many; V gene: TRBV10-3; J gene: TRBJ1-1; D gene: .; CDR3 protein: CAISDHGQTNTEAFF; CDR3 DNA: TGTGCCATCAGTGATCATGGACAGACGAACACTGAAGCTTTCTTT
clone size: .; V gene: TRBV5-4; J gene: TRBJ1-4; D gene: .; CDR3 protein: CASSLEVGAGEKLFF; CDR3 DNA: TGTGCCAGCAGCTTGGAGGTGGGGGCGGGGGAAAAACTGTTTTTT
clone size: medium-sized; V gene: TRBV19; J gene: TRBJ2-2; D gene: .; CDR3 protein: CASSIAERGPNTGELFF; CDR3 DNA: TGTGCCAGTAGTATTGCAGAAAGAGGACCTAACACCGGGGAGCTGTTTTTT
clone size: .; V gene: TRBV5-6; J gene: TRBJ2-5; D gene: TRBD1; CDR3 protein: CASSLGPPTGEQETQYF; CDR3 DNA: TGTGCCAGCAGCTTGGGACCTCCGACAGGGGAACAAGAGACCCAGTACTTC
clone size: many; V gene: TRBV18; J gene: TRBJ2-5; D gene: TRBD1; CDR3 protein: CASSPRDSQETQYF; CDR3 DNA: TGTGCCAGCTCACCACGGGACAGCCAAGAGACCCAGTACTTC
clone size: .; V gene: TRBV7-2; J gene: TRBJ2-1; D gene: .; CDR3 protein: CASSPTGRHNEQFF; CDR3 DNA: TGTGCCAGCAGCCCTACCGGACGGCACAATGAGCAGTTCTTC
clone size: .; V gene: TRBV12-3/TRBV12-4; J gene: TRBJ1-5; D gene: .; CDR3 protein: CASSLDAQQPQHF; CDR3 DNA: TGTGCCAGCAGTTTGGACGCGCAGCAGCCCCAGCATTTT
clone size: few; V gene: TRBV15; J gene: TRBJ2-3; D gene: TRBD1; CDR3 protein: CATSSRGQNTDTQYF; CDR3 DNA: TGTGCCACCAGCAGCAGGGGGCAGAACACAGATACGCAGTATTTT
clone size: many; V gene: TRBV6-2/TRBV6-3; J gene: TRBJ1-1; D gene: .; CDR3 protein: CASSRGDFSTEAFF; CDR3 DNA: TGTGCCAGCAGTCGGGGGGACTTTTCCACTGAAGCTTTCTTT
clone size: few; V gene: TRBV12-3/TRBV12-4; J gene: TRBJ2-2; D gene: .; CDR3 protein: CASSRGIGELFF; CDR3 DNA: TGTGCCAGCAGCAGGGGTATCGGGGAGCTGTTTTTT
clone size: few; V gene: TRBV7-9; J gene: TRBJ1-2; D gene: .; CDR3 protein: CASSSTYRDHGYTF; CDR3 DNA: TGTGCCAGCAGCTCCACCTACAGGGACCATGGCTACACCTTC
clone size: few; V gene: TRBV10-3; J gene: TRBJ2-4; D gene: .; CDR3 protein: CAIKEGASKNIQYF; CDR3 DNA: TGTGCCATCAAGGAGGGCGCTAGCAAAAACATTCAGTACTTC
clone size: many; V gene: TRBV10-3; J gene: TRBJ2-3; D gene: .; CDR3 protein: CAISGFGAQDTQYF; CDR3 DNA: TGTGCCATCAGTGGTTTTGGGGCACAAGATACGCAGTATTTT
clone size: many; V gene: TRBV7-2; J gene: TRBJ2-3; D gene: TRBD2; CDR3 protein: CASSYSGTPGTDTQYF; CDR3 DNA: TGTGCCAGCAGTTACAGCGGGACTCCTGGCACAGATACGCAGTATTTT
clone size: few; V gene: TRBV18; J gene: TRBJ1-2; D gene: .; CDR3 protein: CASSLIAVTYGYTF; CDR3 DNA: TGTGCCAGCTCACTCATTGCGGTGACCTATGGCTACACCTTC
clone size: medium-sized; V gene: TRBV6-1; J gene: TRBJ2-2; D gene: .; CDR3 protein: CASSVGFTGELFF; CDR3 DNA: TGTGCCAGCAGTGTAGGGTTCACCGGGGAGCTGTTTTTT
clone size: .; V gene: TRBV14; J gene: TRBJ1-1; D gene: TRBD1; CDR3 protein: CASSRWTGGNTEAFF; CDR3 DNA: TGTGCCAGCAGCCGCTGGACAGGGGGGAACACTGAAGCTTTCTTT
clone size: many; V gene: TRBV6-2/TRBV6-3; J gene: TRBJ2-7; D gene: .; CDR3 protein: CASSDTPPSPPEQYF; CDR3 DNA: TGTGCCAGCAGCGATACGCCCCCCTCGCCTCCCGAGCAGTACTTC
clone size: .; V gene: TRBV6-1; J gene: TRBJ2-3; D gene: TRBD1; CDR3 protein: CASRSPGTGGRDTQYF; CDR3 DNA: TGTGCCAGCAGGTCCCCCGGGACAGGGGGCAGAGATACGCAGTATTTT
clone size: many; V gene: TRBV19; J gene: TRBJ2-3; D gene: .; CDR3 protein: CASSRQGGGDTQYF; CDR3 DNA: TGTGCCAGTAGTCGACAGGGAGGGGGAGATACGCAGTATTTT
clone size: .; V gene: TRBV6-5; J gene: TRBJ2-7; D gene: TRBD2; CDR3 protein: CASSLAGASYEQYF; CDR3 DNA: TGTGCCAGCAGTCTAGCGGGAGCCTCCTACGAGCAGTACTTC